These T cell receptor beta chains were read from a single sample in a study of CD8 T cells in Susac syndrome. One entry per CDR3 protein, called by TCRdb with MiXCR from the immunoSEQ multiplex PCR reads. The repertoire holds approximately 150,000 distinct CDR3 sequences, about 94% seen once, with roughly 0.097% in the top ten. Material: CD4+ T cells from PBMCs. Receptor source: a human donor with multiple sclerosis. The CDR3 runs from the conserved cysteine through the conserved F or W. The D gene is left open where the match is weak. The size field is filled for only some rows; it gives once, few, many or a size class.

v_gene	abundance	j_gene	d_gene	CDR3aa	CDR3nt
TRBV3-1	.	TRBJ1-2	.	CASSQEGGGPGYTF	TGTGCCAGCAGCCAAGAGGGGGGAGGACCCGGCTACACCTTC
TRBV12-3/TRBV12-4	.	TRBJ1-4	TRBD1	CASSFGTGLATNEKLFF	TGTGCCAGCAGTTTCGGGACAGGCCTAGCAACTAATGAAAAACTGTTTTTT
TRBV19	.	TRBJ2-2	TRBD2	CASSIGLAPRVAGELFF	TGTGCCAGTAGTATAGGACTAGCCCCGAGGGTCGCCGGGGAGCTGTTTTTT
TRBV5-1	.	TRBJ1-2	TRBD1	CASSPGQGGSLGGYTF	TGCGCCAGCAGCCCGGGACAGGGGGGATCCTTGGGTGGCTACACCTTC
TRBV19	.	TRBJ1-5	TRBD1	CASSFLDRDGQPQHF	TGTGCCAGTAGTTTCCTGGACAGGGACGGTCAGCCCCAGCATTTT
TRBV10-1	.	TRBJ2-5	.	CASSSGTVQETQYF	TGCGCCAGCAGCTCCGGGACTGTACAAGAGACCCAGTACTTC
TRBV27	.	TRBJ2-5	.	CASSVSRARQETQYF	TGTGCCAGCAGTGTGAGCAGGGCCCGTCAAGAGACCCAGTACTTC
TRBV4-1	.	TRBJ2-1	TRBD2	CASSRGLAGGLNSYNEQFF	TGCGCCAGCAGCCGCGGACTAGCGGGAGGCCTCAATTCGTACAATGAGCAGTTCTTC
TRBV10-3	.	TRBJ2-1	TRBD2	CAISGTSGGNEQFF	TGTGCCATCAGTGGGACTAGCGGGGGGAATGAGCAGTTCTTC
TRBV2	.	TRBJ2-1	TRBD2	CASSEWDYEKFF	TGTGCCAGCAGTGAATGGGACTACGAAAAGTTCTTC
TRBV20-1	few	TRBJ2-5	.	CSARDRETQYF	TGCAGTGCTAGAGATCGAGAGACCCAGTACTTC
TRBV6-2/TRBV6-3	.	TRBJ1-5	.	CASRTGHGELNQPQHF	TGTGCCAGCAGGACCGGGCACGGAGAGTTAAATCAGCCCCAGCATTTT
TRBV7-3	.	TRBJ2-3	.	CASSLSLITDTQYF	TGTGCCAGCAGCTTAAGTCTGATCACAGATACGCAGTATTTT
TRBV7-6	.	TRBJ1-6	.	CASSLAGANSPLHF	TGTGCCAGCAGCTTAGCAGGGGCAAATTCACCCCTCCACTTT
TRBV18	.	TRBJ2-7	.	CASSPGLGIDEQYF	TGTGCCAGCTCACCAGGTTTGGGAATTGACGAGCAGTACTTC
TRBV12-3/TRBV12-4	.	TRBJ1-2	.	CASRTGRNSNYGYTF	TGTGCCAGCCGAACAGGGCGGAACTCTAACTATGGCTACACCTTC
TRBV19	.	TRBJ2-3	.	CASSIRGHTDTQYF	TGTGCCAGTAGTATTAGGGGACACACAGATACGCAGTATTTT
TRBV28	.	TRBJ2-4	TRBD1	CASRAGTGGKNIQYF	TGTGCCAGCAGAGCCGGGACAGGGGGCAAAAACATTCAGTACTTC
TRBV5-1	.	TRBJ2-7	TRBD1	CASSLARTGIFYEQYF	TGCGCCAGCAGCTTGGCCAGGACAGGGATTTTTTACGAGCAGTACTTC
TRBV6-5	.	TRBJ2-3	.	CASRLLGISTDTQYF	TGTGCCAGCAGACTTCTAGGGATTAGCACAGATACGCAGTATTTT
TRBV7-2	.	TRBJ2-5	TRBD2	CASSSSGRAVETQYF	TGTGCCAGCAGCTCTAGCGGGAGGGCCGTAGAGACCCAGTACTTC
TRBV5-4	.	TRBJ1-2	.	CASSSTGLYGYTF	TGTGCCAGCAGCTCGACAGGCCTTTATGGCTACACCTTC
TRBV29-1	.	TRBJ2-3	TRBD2	CSVGAGLAVRNTQYF	TGCAGCGTGGGGGCCGGACTAGCGGTTAGGAATACGCAGTATTTT
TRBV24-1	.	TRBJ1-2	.	CATSAAKSDYGYTF	TGTGCCACCAGTGCGGCAAAAAGCGACTATGGCTACACCTTC
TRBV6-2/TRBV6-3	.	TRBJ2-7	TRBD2	CASSTGTRSYEQYF	TGTGCCAGCAGCACAGGGACTAGATCCTACGAGCAGTACTTC
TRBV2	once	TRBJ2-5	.	CASRRADRQETQYF	TGTGCCAGCAGAAGAGCGGACAGACAAGAGACCCAGTACTTC
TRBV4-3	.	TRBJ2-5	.	CASSQDWREETQYF	TGCGCCAGCAGCCAAGATTGGAGGGAAGAGACCCAGTACTTC